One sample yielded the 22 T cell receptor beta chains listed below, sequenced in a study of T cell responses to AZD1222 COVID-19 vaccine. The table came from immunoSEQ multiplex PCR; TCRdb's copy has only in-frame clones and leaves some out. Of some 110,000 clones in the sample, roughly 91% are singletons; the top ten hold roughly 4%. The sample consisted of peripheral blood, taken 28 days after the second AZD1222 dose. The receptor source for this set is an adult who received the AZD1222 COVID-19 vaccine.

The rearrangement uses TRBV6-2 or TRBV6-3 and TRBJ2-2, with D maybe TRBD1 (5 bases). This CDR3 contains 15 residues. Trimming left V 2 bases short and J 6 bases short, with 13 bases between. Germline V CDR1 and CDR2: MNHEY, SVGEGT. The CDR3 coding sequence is TGTGCCAGCAGTTACGGGGCAGGGAAGGCCGGGGAGCTGTTTTTT. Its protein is CASSYGAGKAGELFF.

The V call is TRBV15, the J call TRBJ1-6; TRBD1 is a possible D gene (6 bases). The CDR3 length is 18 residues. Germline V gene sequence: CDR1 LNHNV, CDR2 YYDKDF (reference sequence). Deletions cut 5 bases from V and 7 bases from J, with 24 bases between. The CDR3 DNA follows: TGTGCCACCAGCCTACCTACCGCCGGGACACTCGGCAATTCACCCCTCCACTTT. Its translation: CATSLPTAGTLGNSPLHF.

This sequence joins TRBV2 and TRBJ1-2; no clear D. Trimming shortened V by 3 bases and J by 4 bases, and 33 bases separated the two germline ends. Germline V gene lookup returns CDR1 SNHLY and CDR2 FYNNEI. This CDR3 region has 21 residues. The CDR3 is CASSDEPGQGLLLARAYGYTF. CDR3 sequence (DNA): TGTGCCAGCAGTGACGAACCGGGCCAAGGACTCCTTCTCGCGCGAGCCTATGGCTACACCTTC. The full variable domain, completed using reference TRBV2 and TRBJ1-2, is EPEVTQTPSHQVTQMGQEVILRCVPISNHLYFYWYRQILGQKVEFLVSFYNNEISEKSEIFDDQFSVERPDGSNFTLKIRSTKLEDSAMYFCASSDEPGQGLLLARAYGYTFGSGTRLTVV.

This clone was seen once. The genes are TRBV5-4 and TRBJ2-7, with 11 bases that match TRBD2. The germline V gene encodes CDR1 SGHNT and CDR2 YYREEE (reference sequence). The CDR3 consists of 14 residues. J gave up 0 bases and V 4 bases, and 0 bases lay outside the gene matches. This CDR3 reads CASSTSGSSYEQYF. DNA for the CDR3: TGTGCCAGCAGCACTAGCGGGAGCTCCTACGAGCAGTACTTC.

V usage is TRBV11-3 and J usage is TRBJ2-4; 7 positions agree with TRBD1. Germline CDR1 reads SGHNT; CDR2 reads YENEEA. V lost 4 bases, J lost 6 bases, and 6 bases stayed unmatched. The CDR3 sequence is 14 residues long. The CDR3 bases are TGTGCCAGCAGCTCCGGACAGGCCGGAAACATTCAGTACTTC. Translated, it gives CASSSGQAGNIQYF.

The CDR3 loop reads CASRSGTYNEQFF. The CDR3, as DNA: TGTGCCAGCAGAAGTGGGACCTACAATGAGCAGTTCTTC. The chain combines TRBV12-3 or TRBV12-4 with TRBJ2-1; D gene ambiguous. Trimming cost V 6 bases and J 2 bases, with 8 bases left between them. CDR3 length: 13 residues.

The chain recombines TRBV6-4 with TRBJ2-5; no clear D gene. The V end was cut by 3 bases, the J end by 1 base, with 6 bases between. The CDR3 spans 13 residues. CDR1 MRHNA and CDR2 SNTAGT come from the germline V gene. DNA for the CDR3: TGTGCCAGCAGTGAAGGGTCCCAAGAGACCCAGTACTTC. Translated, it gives CASSEGSQETQYF.

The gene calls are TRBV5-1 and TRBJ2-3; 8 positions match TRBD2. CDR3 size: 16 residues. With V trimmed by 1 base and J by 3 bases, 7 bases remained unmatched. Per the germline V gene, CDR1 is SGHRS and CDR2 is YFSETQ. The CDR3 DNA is TGCGCCAGCAGCTTGCCCGCGGGAGGTGGGACAGATACGCAGTATTTT. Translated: CASSLPAGGGTDTQYF.

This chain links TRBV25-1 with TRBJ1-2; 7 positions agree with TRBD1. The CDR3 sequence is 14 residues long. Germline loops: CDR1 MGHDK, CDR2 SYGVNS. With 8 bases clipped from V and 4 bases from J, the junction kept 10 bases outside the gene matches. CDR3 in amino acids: CASRDRDSRYGYTF. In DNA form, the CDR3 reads TGTGCCAGCCGGGACCGGGACAGCCGCTATGGCTACACCTTC.

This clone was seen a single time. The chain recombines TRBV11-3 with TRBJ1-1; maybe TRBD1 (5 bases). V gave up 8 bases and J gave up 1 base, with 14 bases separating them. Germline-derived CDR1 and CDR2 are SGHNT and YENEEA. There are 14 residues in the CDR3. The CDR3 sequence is CASAPGPSNTEAFF. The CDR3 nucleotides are TGTGCCAGCGCACCAGGGCCTTCGAACACTGAAGCTTTCTTT.

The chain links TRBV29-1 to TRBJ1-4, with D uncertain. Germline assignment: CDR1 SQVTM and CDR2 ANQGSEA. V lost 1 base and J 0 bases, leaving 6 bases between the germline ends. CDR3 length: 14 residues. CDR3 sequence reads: CSVEGTATNEKLFF. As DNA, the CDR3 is TGCAGCGTTGAAGGGACCGCAACTAATGAAAAACTGTTTTTT.

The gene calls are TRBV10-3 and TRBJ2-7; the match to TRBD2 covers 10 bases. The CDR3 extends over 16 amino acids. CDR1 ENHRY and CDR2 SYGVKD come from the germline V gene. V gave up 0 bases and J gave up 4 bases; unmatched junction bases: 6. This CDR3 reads CAISESLAGASYEQYF. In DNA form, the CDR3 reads TGTGCCATCAGTGAGTCTCTAGCGGGAGCATCTTACGAGCAGTACTTC.

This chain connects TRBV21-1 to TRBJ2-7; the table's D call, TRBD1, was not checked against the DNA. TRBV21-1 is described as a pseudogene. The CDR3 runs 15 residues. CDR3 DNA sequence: TGTGCCAGCAGCAACCCCAGGTCTAACTCCTACGAGCAGTACTTC. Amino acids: CASSNPRSNSYEQYF.

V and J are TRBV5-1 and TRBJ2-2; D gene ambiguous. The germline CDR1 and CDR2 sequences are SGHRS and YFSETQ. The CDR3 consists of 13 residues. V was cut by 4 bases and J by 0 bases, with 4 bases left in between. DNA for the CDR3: TGCGCCAGCAGCCCCGCGAACACCGGGGAGCTGTTTTTT. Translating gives CASSPANTGELFF.

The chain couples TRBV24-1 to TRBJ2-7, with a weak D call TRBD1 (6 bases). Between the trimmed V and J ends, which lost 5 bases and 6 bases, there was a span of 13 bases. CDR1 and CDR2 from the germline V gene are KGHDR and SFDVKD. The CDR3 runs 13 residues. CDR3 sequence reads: CATSGAATGEQYF. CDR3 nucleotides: TGTGCCACCAGTGGCGCCGCGACAGGCGAGCAGTACTTC.

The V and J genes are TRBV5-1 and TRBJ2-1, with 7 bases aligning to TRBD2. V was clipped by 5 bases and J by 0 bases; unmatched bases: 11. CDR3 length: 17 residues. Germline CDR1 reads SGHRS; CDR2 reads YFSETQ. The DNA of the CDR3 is TGCGCCAGCAGATCCCCTAGCGGCATCCGCTCCTACAATGAGCAGTTCTTC. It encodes CASRSPSGIRSYNEQFF.

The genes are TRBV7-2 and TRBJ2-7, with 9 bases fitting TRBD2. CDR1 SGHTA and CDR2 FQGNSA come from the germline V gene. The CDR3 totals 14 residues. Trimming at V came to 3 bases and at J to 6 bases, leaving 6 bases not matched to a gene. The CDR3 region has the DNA TGTGCCAGCAGCTTTCCCCTAGCGGGACCCGAGCAGTACTTC. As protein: CASSFPLAGPEQYF.

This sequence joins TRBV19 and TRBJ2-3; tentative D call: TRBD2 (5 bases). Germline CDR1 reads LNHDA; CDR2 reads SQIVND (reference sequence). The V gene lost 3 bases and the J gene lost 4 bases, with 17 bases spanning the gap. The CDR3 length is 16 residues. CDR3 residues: CASSIPSGGGSDTQYF. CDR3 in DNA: TGTGCCAGTAGTATTCCCAGCGGAGGAGGATCAGATACGCAGTATTTT.

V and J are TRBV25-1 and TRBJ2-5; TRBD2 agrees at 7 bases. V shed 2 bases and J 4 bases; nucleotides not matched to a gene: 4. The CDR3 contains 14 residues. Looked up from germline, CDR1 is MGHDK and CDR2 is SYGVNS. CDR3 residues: CASSEPGRGETQYF. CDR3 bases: TGTGCCAGCAGTGAACCTGGGAGGGGAGAGACCCAGTACTTC.

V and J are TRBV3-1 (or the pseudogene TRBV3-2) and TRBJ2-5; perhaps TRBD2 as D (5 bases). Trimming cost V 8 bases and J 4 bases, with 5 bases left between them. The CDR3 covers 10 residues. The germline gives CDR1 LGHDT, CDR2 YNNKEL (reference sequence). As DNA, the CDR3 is TGTGCCAGCGAGGGAGAGACCCAGTACTTC. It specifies CASEGETQYF.

CDR3 bases: TGTGCCAGCAGCCTTGGACAGGGTAGTAACGAGCAGTACTTC. Encoded protein: CASSLGQGSNEQYF. V and J are TRBV3-1 (or the pseudogene TRBV3-2) and TRBJ2-7, with 8 bases lining up with TRBD1. With 4 bases clipped from V and 5 bases from J, the junction kept 7 bases outside the gene matches. The CDR3 extends over 14 amino acids. Germline lookup yields CDR1 LGHDT and CDR2 YNNKEL (reference sequence).

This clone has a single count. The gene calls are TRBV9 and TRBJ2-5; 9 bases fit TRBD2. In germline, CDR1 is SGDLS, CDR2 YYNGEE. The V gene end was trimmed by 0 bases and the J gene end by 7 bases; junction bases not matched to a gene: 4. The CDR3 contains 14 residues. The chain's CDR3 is CASSVGSGGGTQYF. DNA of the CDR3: TGTGCCAGCAGCGTAGGTAGCGGGGGTGGGACCCAGTACTTC.